Listed here are 20 T cell receptor beta chains from one sample, sequenced in a study of shared clonotypes between healthy human individuals. Sequencing was performed with immunoSEQ multiplex PCR; in TCRdb, only in-frame clones are kept and a portion is missing. In the table there are about 2.4 million clones, under 95% of which are singletons. The sequenced sample was naive CD4+ T cells from PBMCs. Subset specified: CD45RA+ positively selected. The receptors shown here come from a man between 18 and 29 years old in good health. Some clones in this sample may be carry-over from other donors' samples.

The V call is TRBV27, the J call TRBJ1-4; tentative D call: TRBD1 (5 bases). The ends were cut back, 9 bases at V and 15 bases at J, with 20 bases in the middle. The length of the CDR3 is 12 residues. Germline CDR1 is MNHEY and CDR2 is SMNVEV (reference sequence). DNA of the CDR3: TGTGCCAGGTCGGGTGGGGCGACGAAAGTGTTTTTT. This translates into CARSGGATKVFF.

This chain connects TRBV4-2 to TRBJ1-2; D is unresolved. Germline values: CDR1 LGHNA, CDR2 YNFKEQ. CDR3 length equals 13 residues. V lost 0 bases, J lost 8 bases, and 10 bases lay in between. CDR3 sequence reads: CASSQDRLTGYTF. CDR3 nucleotides: TGTGCCAGCAGCCAAGATCGCCTAACGGGCTACACCTTC.

V gene TRBV10-3 combines with J gene TRBJ2-3; 9 nucleotides align to TRBD2. Germline loops: CDR1 ENHRY, CDR2 SYGVKD. Trimming removed 6 bases from V and 5 bases from J; junction bases left unmatched: 12. This CDR3 has 16 amino acids. The CDR3 DNA reads TGTGCCATCAGCCCTTGGGAGCGGGAGGCGGGAGATACGCAGTATTTT. This gives the protein CAISPWEREAGDTQYF.

This rearrangement joins TRBV19 to TRBJ2-7; TRBD1 aligns across 9 bases. V dropped 0 bases and J dropped 1; count of bases not matched to a gene: 7. The CDR3 is 17 amino acids. From germline, CDR1 is LNHDA and CDR2 SQIVND (reference sequence). The CDR3 loop is CASSIDGTGMRSYEQYF. DNA for the CDR3: TGTGCCAGTAGTATAGACGGGACAGGGATGAGGTCCTACGAGCAGTACTTC.

This clone appeared once. The chain links TRBV5-1 to TRBJ2-1, with 7 bases that match TRBD1. V was pared by 4 bases and J by 4 bases, with 11 bases of the junction left unmatched. CDR3 length equals 16 residues. Germline-derived CDR1 and CDR2 are SGHRS and YFSETQ. The CDR3 region is CASSVTRTGPYNEQFF. The CDR3 DNA reads as TGCGCCAGCAGCGTCACTCGGACAGGCCCTTACAATGAGCAGTTCTTC.

This chain connects TRBV29-1 to TRBJ2-1, with D tentatively TRBD1 or TRBD2 (6 bases each). The V gene lost 2 bases and the J gene lost 8 bases, with 19 bases spanning the gap. Germline CDR1 and CDR2: SQVTM and ANQGSEA. The CDR3 is made up of 15 amino acids. The chain's CDR3 is CSVERGQGSPDEQFF. The CDR3 DNA sequence: TGCAGCGTTGAACGGGGGCAGGGATCCCCCGATGAGCAGTTCTTC.

The chain links TRBV28 to TRBJ2-2; D remains ambiguous. This CDR3 contains 15 residues. V lost 2 bases, J lost 1 base, and 8 bases lay in between. Germline CDR1 MDHEN, CDR2 SYDVKM. CDR3 nucleotides: TGTGCCAGCAGTTTAAACCCCAAGAACACCGGGGAGCTGTTTTTT. Encoded protein: CASSLNPKNTGELFF.

The genes are TRBV2 and TRBJ2-3; 13 nucleotides line up with TRBD2. Trimming took 5 bases from V and 7 from J; bases not matched to a gene: 6. The CDR3 runs 15 residues. CDR1 SNHLY and CDR2 FYNNEI come from the germline V gene. CDR3 residues: CASSPRTSGSYTQYF. CDR3 DNA sequence: TGTGCCAGCAGTCCCAGGACTAGCGGGAGTTATACGCAGTATTTT.

The chain joins TRBV5-1 to TRBJ2-7, with TRBD2 identical over 8 bases. V lost 0 bases to trimming and J lost 3 bases; unmatched junction nucleotides: 17. This CDR3 contains 19 residues. Germline V gives CDR1 SGHRS, CDR2 YFSETQ. DNA of the CDR3: TGCGCCAGCAGCTTGGCAGGGGCGGAGCGGGAGACTCTACGCTACGAGCAGTACTTC. As protein: CASSLAGAERETLRYEQYF. Using reference TRBV5-1 and TRBJ2-7 for the parts outside the CDR3, the full variable domain is KAGVTQTPRYLIKTRGQQVTLSCSPISGHRSVSWYQQTPGQGLQFLFEYFSETQRNKGNFPGRFSGRQFSNSRSEMNVSTLELGDSALYLCASSLAGAERETLRYEQYFGPGTRLTVT.

The chain carries TRBV27 and TRBJ1-3; a possible D gene is TRBD1 (5 bases). Trimming cost V 6 bases and J 0 bases, with 9 bases left between them. Per the germline V gene, CDR1 is MNHEY and CDR2 is SMNVEV (reference sequence). There are 14 residues in the CDR3. This CDR3 reads CASRDGTSGNTIYF. CDR3 DNA: TGTGCCAGCAGGGATGGGACCTCTGGAAACACCATATATTTT.

The table lists this clone with a count of one. This chain connects TRBV7-3 to TRBJ2-2; TRBD2 matches at 13 bases. Germline V CDR1 and CDR2: SGHTA, FQGTGA. Germline trimming cut 4 bases from V and 5 bases from J; bases unmatched to any gene: 10. The CDR3 totals 18 residues. The CDR3 is CASSSLLAGGPRTGELFF. The CDR3 DNA is TGTGCCAGCAGCTCCTTACTAGCGGGAGGGCCGAGGACCGGGGAGCTGTTTTTT.

The CDR3 is CASSMSGGLVGYTF. CDR3 DNA sequence: TGTGCCAGTAGTATGTCAGGGGGCCTGGTTGGCTACACCTTC. The chain has TRBV19 and TRBJ1-2, with 8 bases aligning to TRBD1. V was clipped by 3 bases and J by 7 bases; unmatched bases: 7. Looked up from germline, CDR1 is LNHDA and CDR2 is SQIVND (reference sequence). The CDR3 sequence is 14 residues long.

This clone occurred once. V and J are TRBV28 and TRBJ2-7, with 8 nucleotides matching TRBD2. V lost 6 bases and J lost 0; bases outside the gene matches: 13. This CDR3 has 17 amino acids. Germline loops: CDR1 MDHEN, CDR2 SYDVKM. CDR3 in amino acids: CASRRRLAGASSYEQYF. The CDR3, as DNA: TGTGCCAGCAGACGCAGGCTAGCGGGTGCTTCCTCCTACGAGCAGTACTTC.

The CDR3 loop is CASSLVSGQGEDGYTF. The CDR3 DNA follows: TGTGCCAGCAGCTTAGTATCGGGACAGGGAGAGGATGGCTACACCTTC. The chain carries TRBV7-8 and TRBJ1-2, with 9 bases identical to TRBD1. The V segment lost 1 base and the J segment 6 bases; nucleotides outside the gene matches: 9. This CDR3 is built from 16 residues. The germline V gene has CDR1 SGHVS and CDR2 FQNEAQ.

The rearrangement links TRBV28 to TRBJ2-6; D gene ambiguous. Germline loops: CDR1 MDHEN, CDR2 SYDVKM. The CDR3 runs 15 residues. V lost 2 bases, J lost 0 bases, and 5 bases lay in between. The CDR3 here is CASSLPSSGANVLTF. The CDR3 DNA reads TGTGCCAGCAGTTTACCAAGCTCTGGGGCCAACGTCCTGACTTTC.

The gene calls are TRBV4-1 and TRBJ2-3; D gene uncertain. This CDR3 comprises 13 residues. Between the trimmed V and J ends, which lost 4 bases and 3 bases, there was a span of 8 bases. CDR1 is MGHRA and CDR2 is YSYEKL in the germline V gene. The CDR3 here is CASSPTRTDTQYF. As DNA, the CDR3 is TGCGCCAGCAGCCCCACGAGGACAGATACGCAGTATTTT.

This clone came up once. The chain couples TRBV28 to TRBJ1-5; 12 nucleotides line up with TRBD1. V trimming: 3 bases; J trimming: 8 bases; junction bases outside the gene matches: 5. The CDR3 sequence is 15 residues long. Germline CDR1 is MDHEN and CDR2 is SYDVKM. The chain's CDR3 is CASSLGDRGLKPQHF. The DNA of the CDR3 is TGTGCCAGCAGTTTGGGGGACAGGGGGCTAAAGCCCCAGCATTTT.

The gene calls are TRBV2 and TRBJ1-5; tentative D call: TRBD1 (5 bases). Germline V lookup: CDR1 SNHLY, CDR2 FYNNEI. The CDR3 totals 15 residues. The V end was cut by 3 bases, the J end by 0 bases, with 9 bases between. Here the CDR3 DNA reads TGTGCCAGCAGTGAGGGTGACAGTAGCAATCAGCCCCAGCATTTT. Its translation: CASSEGDSSNQPQHF.

V usage is TRBV20-1 and J usage is TRBJ2-7, with a possible D match to TRBD1 (5 bases). Trimming took 8 bases from V and 2 from J, leaving 10 bases between them. Germline CDR1 reads DFQATT; CDR2 reads SNEGSKA (reference sequence). The CDR3 sequence is 11 residues long. Here the CDR3 DNA reads TGCAGTCTGCCCAGGGCCTACGAGCAGTACTTC. Translating gives CSLPRAYEQYF.

The chain combines TRBV5-1 with TRBJ2-3; 8 nucleotides align to TRBD2. The CDR3 spans 16 residues. The V gene's germline CDR1 is SGHRS and CDR2 YFSETQ. V was clipped by 1 base and J by 5 bases; unmatched bases: 9. In nucleotides, the CDR3 is TGCGCCAGCAGCTTGTTTGCTAGCGGGCTGGAAGATACGCAGTATTTT. Translated, it gives CASSLFASGLEDTQYF.